This T cell receptor beta chain was retrieved from a study of shared clonotypes between healthy human individuals. Germline CDR1 and CDR2: ENHRY and SYGVKD. This CDR3 is 12 amino acids long. The V segment lost 5 bases and the J segment 14 bases; nucleotides outside the gene matches: 7. Sequencing on ten immunoSEQ deep assay plates was performed for unsorted PBMC DNA. The protocol was immunoSEQ multiplex PCR, while the TCRdb copy is restricted to in-frame clones and leaves out a portion. The table includes fewer than 700,000 clones, around 78% detected once. This sequence originates from a woman aged 40 to 50 in good health. Some clones in this sample may be carry-over from other donors' samples. This rearrangement joins TRBV10-3 to TRBJ1-4, with 8 positions matching TRBD1. Sequencing was performed on PBMCs. CDR3 loop: CAISSNWDRLFF. The CDR3 DNA follows: TGTGCCATCAGTAGCAATTGGGACAGGCTGTTTTTT.